This TCR beta chain was retrieved from a study of T cell responses to AZD1222 COVID-19 vaccine. Whole-study results and caveats: The donor group comprised mostly white British people and more females; the analysis possibly underestimated clonal diversity. Nearly half of the spike-specific TCRs reportedly recognize variant regions that carry no mutations. There were repertoire samples only from the period after the peak T cell response.

Germline CDR1 and CDR2: SNHLY and FYNNEI. The CDR3 sequence is 14 residues long. Trimming took off 0 bases at V and 4 bases at J, with 9 bases between the two ends. Using immunoSEQ multiplex PCR, the repertoire was profiled, and TCRdb retains in-frame clones only, with some absent. The data hold about 200,000 clones, with approximately 93% observed a single time. About this clone itself: No antigen is known for it.

The TCR comes from an adult who received the AZD1222 COVID-19 vaccine. This sequence joins TRBV2 and TRBJ1-2; tentatively, D is TRBD1 (5 bases). Sequencing used peripheral blood, obtained 28 days after the second AZD1222 dose. The CDR3 loop is CASSEARGSYGYTF. In nucleotides, the CDR3 is TGTGCCAGCAGTGAAGCGAGGGGTTCCTATGGCTACACCTTC.